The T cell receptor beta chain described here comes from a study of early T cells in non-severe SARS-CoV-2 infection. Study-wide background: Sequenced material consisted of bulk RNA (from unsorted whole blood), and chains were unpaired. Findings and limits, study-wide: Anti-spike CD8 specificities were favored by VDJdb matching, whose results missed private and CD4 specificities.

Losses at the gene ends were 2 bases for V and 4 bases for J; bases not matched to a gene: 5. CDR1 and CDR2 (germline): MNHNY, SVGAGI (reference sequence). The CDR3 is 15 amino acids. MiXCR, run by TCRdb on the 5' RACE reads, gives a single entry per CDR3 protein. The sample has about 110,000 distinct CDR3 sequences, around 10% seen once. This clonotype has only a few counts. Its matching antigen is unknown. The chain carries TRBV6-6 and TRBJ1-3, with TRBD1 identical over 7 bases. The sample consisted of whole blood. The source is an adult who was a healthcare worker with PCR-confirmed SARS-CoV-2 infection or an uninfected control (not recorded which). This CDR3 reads CASSYPTGLGNTIYF. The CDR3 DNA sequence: TGTGCCAGCAGTTACCCGACAGGGTTAGGAAACACCATATATTTT.